The clone carrying this T cell receptor beta chain showed up just a few times. This specimen belongs to a study of blood T cell repertoires in COVID-19. Study details: Nucleic acid was either cDNA or gDNA, and it came from T cells, B-cell-depleted T cells, or PBMCs.

The authors' processing: It was from reference gene primer amplification that nucleated cell counts were estimated. Produced via immunoSEQ multiplex PCR; TCRdb's table is partial and in-frame only. The V and J calls and the clone size are those of that table, but D and trimming were determined from the DNA. The data hold approximately 180,000 clones, with 88% observed a single time. V lost 1 base to trimming and J lost 4 bases, with 10 bases between them. Germline CDR1 is MNHNS and CDR2 is SASEGT. This CDR3 has 14 amino acids. What was sequenced was peripheral blood. The TCR originated in a human donor in a cohort sampled during active COVID-19. The chain carries TRBV6-1 and TRBJ1-2; D is unclear. The CDR3 loop reads CASSEGLPRYGYTF. As DNA, the CDR3 is TGTGCCAGCAGTGAAGGACTGCCCCGCTATGGCTACACCTTC.